This T cell receptor beta chain was found in a study of T cell repertoires in cytomegalovirus infection. Across the study: Both recently identified HLA-C-restricted and well-studied HLA-B-restricted CMV epitopes were used in the study.

TCRdb reprocessed the reads via MiXCR and lists one record per CDR3 protein. Seen here are almost 90,000 distinct CDR3 sequences, 25% to 30% observed once, and the top ten hold about 72%. Points from the study as a whole: Across the ex vivo response, the dominant clonotypes were HLA-C-restricted CMV-specific TCR beta clonotypes.

This clonotype showed up many times. The antigen is undetermined. Germline assignment: CDR1 MDHEN and CDR2 SYDVKM. V was clipped by 6 bases and J by 3 bases, with 18 bases between them. The CDR3 is 15 residues long. This clonotype was sampled from a human donor in good health (CMV status not recorded). Some clones in this sample may be carry-over from other donors' samples. Specimen: CD8+ T cells from cultured PBMCs, collected from culture after CMV antigen stimulation. This chain uses TRBV28 with TRBJ2-7; D might be TRBD2 (5 bases). The CDR3 is CASSRTPAGDYEQYF. CDR3 coding DNA: TGTGCCAGCAGCCGCACCCCCGCGGGTGACTACGAGCAGTACTTC.